The rows below give T cell receptor beta chains drawn from one sample of a study of blood T cell repertoires in COVID-19. The data were produced by immunoSEQ multiplex PCR, yet TCRdb's version contains in-frame clones alone and is incomplete. The data show 300,000 to 400,000 clones, 83% seen once. What was sequenced was peripheral blood. Receptor source: a man under 40 with active or convalescent COVID-19. Each CDR3 is given with its conserved first and last residue. D genes are given only for firm matches. Size values are once, few and many counts, or a class for expanded clones, and some rows have none.

TGTGCCAGTATGGGACAGGGGAGTAATAGCAATCAGCCCCAGCATTTT | CASMGQGSNSNQPQHF | TRBJ1-5 | NA | TRBD1 | TRBV19
TGTGCCAGCAGCGTAGGGACGGGAGTGGTCGATACGCAGTATTTT | CASSVGTGVVDTQYF | TRBJ2-3 | NA | NA | TRBV9
TGTGCCAGCAGCTTAGATAGAGAGACCCAGTACTTC | CASSLDRETQYF | TRBJ2-5 | NA | NA | TRBV11-3
TGCAGCGTCCGGACAGATGTGAATCAGCCCCAGCATTTT | CSVRTDVNQPQHF | TRBJ1-5 | NA | NA | TRBV29-1
TGTGCCAGCAGCCCAGGGGGCAACACTGAAGCTTTCTTT | CASSPGGNTEAFF | TRBJ1-1 | NA | TRBD1 | TRBV5-6
TGTGCCAGCAGCCCCGGACTAGCGGGAGCTGGAGGGGAGCTGTTTTTT | CASSPGLAGAGGELFF | TRBJ2-2 | NA | TRBD2 | TRBV9
TGTGCCAGCAGTGTCCGGGTCGGGGAAAAACTGTTTTTT | CASSVRVGEKLFF | TRBJ1-4 | once | NA | TRBV2
TGTGCCAGCATCCAGCGGGAGGGCCTGTCCTACAATGAGCAGTTCTTC | CASIQREGLSYNEQFF | TRBJ2-1 | once | TRBD2 | TRBV6-6
TGTGCCAGCAGCCAGGAAACTAGACCAGAGACCCAGTACTTC | CASSQETRPETQYF | TRBJ2-5 | NA | NA | TRBV3-1/TRBV3-2
TGTGCCAGCAGCCAAGGAGGGACCAAAAACATTCAGTACTTC | CASSQGGTKNIQYF | TRBJ2-4 | NA | NA | TRBV14
TGTGCCAGCAGTTTAATGCTCCTAGGGGAGCTGTTTTTT | CASSLMLLGELFF | TRBJ2-2 | once | NA | TRBV28
TGTGCCAGCAGCTTAAGGGGTAGACAGGGCGGTCAGCCCCAGCATTTT | CASSLRGRQGGQPQHF | TRBJ1-5 | NA | TRBD1 | TRBV7-2
TGTGCCAGCTCCGGACAGTCCGATAATTCACCCCTCCACTTT | CASSGQSDNSPLHF | TRBJ1-6 | NA | NA | TRBV18
TGTGCCAGCTCACCGGGACAGGGGATGAACACTGAAGCTTTCTTT | CASSPGQGMNTEAFF | TRBJ1-1 | NA | TRBD1 | TRBV18
TGTGCCAGCAGTTCCTCCTGGGGGCCCGGGCCCCAGCATTTT | CASSSSWGPGPQHF | TRBJ1-5 | NA | NA | TRBV6-5
TGTGCCAGCAGCCAAGTGTTGGGGGGGTCGTACCAGCCCCAGCATTTT | CASSQVLGGSYQPQHF | TRBJ1-5 | NA | NA | TRBV4-2
TGTGCCAGCAGCCGTGGGTATAGCGCCCTTGGCACAGATACGCAGTATTTT | CASSRGYSALGTDTQYF | TRBJ2-3 | NA | NA | TRBV11-2
TGTGCCAGCAGTTTACTAGGATCCTACGAGCAGTACTTC | CASSLLGSYEQYF | TRBJ2-7 | NA | NA | TRBV12-3/TRBV12-4
TGTGCCAGCAGCGTGGGGCAGGGGCGTACTAACTATGGCTACACCTTC | CASSVGQGRTNYGYTF | TRBJ1-2 | few | NA | TRBV9
TGTGCCAGCAGCTACTTTACAGGGGGCATCAACACTGAAGCTTTCTTT | CASSYFTGGINTEAFF | TRBJ1-1 | NA | TRBD1 | TRBV7-8
TGCAGCGTTGAAGATCGGTGGAACACTGAAGCTTTCTTT | CSVEDRWNTEAFF | TRBJ1-1 | NA | NA | TRBV29-1
TGTGCCAGTGGACAGGTGATGCAGCCCCAGCATTTT | CASGQVMQPQHF | TRBJ1-5 | NA | TRBD1 | TRBV19
TGTGCCAGCAGTCCAGGACATTCTGGTGGCTACACCTTC | CASSPGHSGGYTF | TRBJ1-2 | NA | NA | TRBV6-2/TRBV6-3
TGTGCCAGCAGTGTAAAAGGGGCCGGGACAGGGCCCTACGAGCAGTACTTC | CASSVKGAGTGPYEQYF | TRBJ2-7 | NA | TRBD1 | TRBV25-1
TGTGCCAGCAGCCAGGGTTGGGGGCCCTACGAGCAGTACTTC | CASSQGWGPYEQYF | TRBJ2-7 | NA | NA | TRBV11-2
TGTGCCAGCAGCGTAGCTCCGGGGGCTGGAAACACCATATATTTT | CASSVAPGAGNTIYF | TRBJ1-3 | NA | NA | TRBV9
TGTGCCAGCAGCCAAGGTGCGCATCAGCCCCAGCATTTT | CASSQGAHQPQHF | TRBJ1-5 | NA | NA | TRBV4-2
TGTGCCAGCTCACCTAACGGACAGAACACTGAAGCTTTCTTT | CASSPNGQNTEAFF | TRBJ1-1 | NA | NA | TRBV18
TGTGCCAGCAGTTTGGAGTCGGCTAGCGGGAGGCGTGAGCAGTTCTTC | CASSLESASGRREQFF | TRBJ2-1 | NA | TRBD2 | TRBV6-5
TGCAGCGTTGTGCGGGCAGGTCGCCTCCCAGAAGCTTTCTTT | CSVVRAGRLPEAFF | TRBJ1-1 | NA | NA | TRBV29-1
TGTGCCAGCGCGCTCAACCACACTGAAGCTTTCTTT | CASALNHTEAFF | TRBJ1-1 | NA | NA | TRBV9
TGTGCCAGCAGTTACCGGCGGGGGGACAGGGGCGCAGATACGCAGTATTTT | CASSYRRGDRGADTQYF | TRBJ2-3 | once | TRBD1 | TRBV6-2/TRBV6-3
TGTGCCAGTGAGGACCGGGGGGCGAATGAGCAGTTCTTC | CASEDRGANEQFF | TRBJ2-1 | NA | NA | TRBV3-1/TRBV3-2
TGTGCCAGCAGCCTCAAACAAGACAGGGCGAACACCGGGGAGCTGTTTTTT | CASSLKQDRANTGELFF | TRBJ2-2 | NA | NA | TRBV21-1
TGTGCCAGCAGCCAGTTGACAGGGGTCGAGCAGTACTTC | CASSQLTGVEQYF | TRBJ2-7 | NA | TRBD1 | TRBV3-1/TRBV3-2
TGTGCCAGCAGCTTAAGGACAGGGGATTGGGGGGAGCAGTTCTTC | CASSLRTGDWGEQFF | TRBJ2-1 | few | TRBD1 | TRBV5-4
TGTGCCACCAGCACAGGGGACAGCTATGGCTACACCTTC | CATSTGDSYGYTF | TRBJ1-2 | few | TRBD1 | TRBV15
TGTGCCAGCAGTCCGACAGACCCCAATCAGCCCCAGCATTTT | CASSPTDPNQPQHF | TRBJ1-5 | NA | NA | TRBV28
TGCGCCAGCAAATTTTTGGCTACGCGAGGGCGAGGCACTGAAGCTTTCTTT | CASKFLATRGRGTEAFF | TRBJ1-1 | NA | NA | TRBV5-1
TGTGCCAGCATCCAGGGTATAACCTACGAGCAGTACTTC | CASIQGITYEQYF | TRBJ2-7 | NA | NA | TRBV6-6
TGTGCCATCAGTCCATACGATACCGACAGGACCGAGCAGTACTTC | CAISPYDTDRTEQYF | TRBJ2-7 | NA | NA | TRBV10-3
TGTGCCAGCAGCTCAAACGCCGAGTTTGATACGCAGTATTTT | CASSSNAEFDTQYF | TRBJ2-3 | NA | NA | TRBV5-5
TGTGCCAGCTCCGCACCTTCCTACTCTGGAAACACCATATATTTT | CASSAPSYSGNTIYF | TRBJ1-3 | NA | NA | TRBV7-4
TGTGCCAGCAGCCCGGGACTTTTGAAAGAGACCCAGTACTTC | CASSPGLLKETQYF | TRBJ2-5 | NA | NA | TRBV7-9
TGTGCCATCAAAAATAGCGGGACTACCTACAATGAGCAGTTCTTC | CAIKNSGTTYNEQFF | TRBJ2-1 | NA | TRBD2 | TRBV10-3
TGTGCCAGCAGCTTAGTTACAGGGAATGGCTACACCTTC | CASSLVTGNGYTF | TRBJ1-2 | NA | NA | TRBV7-9